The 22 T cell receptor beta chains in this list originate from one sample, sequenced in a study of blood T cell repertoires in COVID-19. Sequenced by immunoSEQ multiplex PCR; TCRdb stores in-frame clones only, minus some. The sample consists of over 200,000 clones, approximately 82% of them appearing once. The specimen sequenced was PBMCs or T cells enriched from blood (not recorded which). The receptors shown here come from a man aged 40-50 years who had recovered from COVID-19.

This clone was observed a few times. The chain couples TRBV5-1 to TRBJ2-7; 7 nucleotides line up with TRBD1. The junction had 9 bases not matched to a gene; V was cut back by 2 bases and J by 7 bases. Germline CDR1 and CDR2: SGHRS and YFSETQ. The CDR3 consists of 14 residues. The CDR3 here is CASSFVPSTGEQYF. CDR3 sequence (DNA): TGCGCCAGCAGCTTCGTTCCATCGACAGGGGAGCAGTACTTC. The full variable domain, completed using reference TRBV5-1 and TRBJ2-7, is KAGVTQTPRYLIKTRGQQVTLSCSPISGHRSVSWYQQTPGQGLQFLFEYFSETQRNKGNFPGRFSGRQFSNSRSEMNVSTLELGDSALYLCASSFVPSTGEQYFGPGTRLTVT.

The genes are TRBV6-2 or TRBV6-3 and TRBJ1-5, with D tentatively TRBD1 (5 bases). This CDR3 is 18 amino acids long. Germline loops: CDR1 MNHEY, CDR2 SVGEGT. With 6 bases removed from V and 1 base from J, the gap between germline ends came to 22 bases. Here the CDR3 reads CASSPHSDPRGSNQPQHF. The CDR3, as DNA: TGTGCCAGCAGCCCTCATTCCGATCCGCGGGGCAGCAATCAGCCCCAGCATTTT.

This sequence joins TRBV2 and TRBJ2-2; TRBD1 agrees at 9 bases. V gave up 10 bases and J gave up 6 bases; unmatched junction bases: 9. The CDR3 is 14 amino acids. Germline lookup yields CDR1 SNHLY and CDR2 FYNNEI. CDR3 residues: CATRTGDHPGELFF. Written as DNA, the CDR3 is TGTGCCACCCGGACAGGGGACCACCCCGGGGAGCTGTTTTTT.

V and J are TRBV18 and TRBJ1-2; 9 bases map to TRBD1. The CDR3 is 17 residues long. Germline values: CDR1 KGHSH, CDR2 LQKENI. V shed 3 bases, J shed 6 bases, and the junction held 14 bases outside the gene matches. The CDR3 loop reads CASSPPGQGGVRHGYTF. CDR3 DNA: TGTGCCAGCTCACCCCCGGGACAGGGCGGGGTGAGGCATGGCTACACCTTC.

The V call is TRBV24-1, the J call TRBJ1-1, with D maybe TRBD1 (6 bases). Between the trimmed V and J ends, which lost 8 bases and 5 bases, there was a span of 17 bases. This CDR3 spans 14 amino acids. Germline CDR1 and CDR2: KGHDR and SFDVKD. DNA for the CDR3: TGTGCCACCATGGCTAACAGGGAAATGACTGAAGCTTTCTTT. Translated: CATMANREMTEAFF.

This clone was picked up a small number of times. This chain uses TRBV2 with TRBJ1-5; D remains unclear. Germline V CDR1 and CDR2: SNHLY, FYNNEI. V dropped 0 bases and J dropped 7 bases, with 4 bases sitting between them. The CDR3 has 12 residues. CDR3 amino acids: CASSEAYQPQHF. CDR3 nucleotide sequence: TGTGCCAGCAGTGAAGCCTACCAGCCCCAGCATTTT.

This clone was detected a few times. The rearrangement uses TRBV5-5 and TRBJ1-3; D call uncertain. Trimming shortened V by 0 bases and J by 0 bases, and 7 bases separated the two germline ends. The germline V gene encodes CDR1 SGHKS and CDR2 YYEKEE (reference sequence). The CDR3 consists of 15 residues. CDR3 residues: CASSLDSGSGNTIYF. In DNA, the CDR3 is TGTGCCAGCAGCTTGGACAGTGGCTCTGGAAACACCATATATTTT.

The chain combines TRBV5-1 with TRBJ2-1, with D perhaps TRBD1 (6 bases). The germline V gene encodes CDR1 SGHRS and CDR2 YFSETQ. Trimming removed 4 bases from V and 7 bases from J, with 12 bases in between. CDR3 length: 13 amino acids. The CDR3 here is CASSLGAGNEQFF. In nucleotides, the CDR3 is TGCGCCAGCAGCCTGGGGGCAGGAAATGAGCAGTTCTTC.

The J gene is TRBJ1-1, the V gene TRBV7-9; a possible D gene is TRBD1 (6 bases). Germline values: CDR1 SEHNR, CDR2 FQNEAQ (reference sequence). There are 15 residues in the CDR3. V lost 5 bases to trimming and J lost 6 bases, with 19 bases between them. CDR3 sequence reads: CASSPRGGGRAEAFF. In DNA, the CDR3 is TGTGCCAGCAGCCCCCGTGGCGGGGGCCGGGCTGAAGCTTTCTTT.

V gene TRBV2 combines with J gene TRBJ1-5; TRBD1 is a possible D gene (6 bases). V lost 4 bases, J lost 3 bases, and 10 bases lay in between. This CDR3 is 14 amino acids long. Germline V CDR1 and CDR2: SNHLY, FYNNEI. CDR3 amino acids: CASSGQAHNQPQHF. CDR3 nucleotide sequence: TGTGCCAGCAGTGGACAGGCCCACAATCAGCCCCAGCATTTT.

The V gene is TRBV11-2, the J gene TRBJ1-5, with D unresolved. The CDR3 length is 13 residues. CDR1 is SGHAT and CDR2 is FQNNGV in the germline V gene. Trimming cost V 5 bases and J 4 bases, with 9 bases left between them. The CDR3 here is CASSPRPNQPQHF. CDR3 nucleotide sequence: TGTGCCAGCAGCCCGCGGCCGAATCAGCCCCAGCATTTT.

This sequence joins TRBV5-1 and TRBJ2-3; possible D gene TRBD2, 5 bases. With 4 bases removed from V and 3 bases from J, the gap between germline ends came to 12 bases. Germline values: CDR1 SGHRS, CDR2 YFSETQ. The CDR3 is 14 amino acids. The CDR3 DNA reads TGCGCCAGCAGCCCGGGGTCGGGGACAGATACGCAGTATTTT. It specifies CASSPGSGTDTQYF. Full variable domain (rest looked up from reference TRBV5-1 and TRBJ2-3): KAGVTQTPRYLIKTRGQQVTLSCSPISGHRSVSWYQQTPGQGLQFLFEYFSETQRNKGNFPGRFSGRQFSNSRSEMNVSTLELGDSALYLCASSPGSGTDTQYFGPGTRLTVL.

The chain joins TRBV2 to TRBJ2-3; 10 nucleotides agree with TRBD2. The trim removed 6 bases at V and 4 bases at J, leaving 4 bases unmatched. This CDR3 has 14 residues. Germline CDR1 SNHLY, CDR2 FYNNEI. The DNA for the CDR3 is TGTGCCAGCAGGGGGGGGACTAGCGCAGATACGCAGTATTTT. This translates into CASRGGTSADTQYF.

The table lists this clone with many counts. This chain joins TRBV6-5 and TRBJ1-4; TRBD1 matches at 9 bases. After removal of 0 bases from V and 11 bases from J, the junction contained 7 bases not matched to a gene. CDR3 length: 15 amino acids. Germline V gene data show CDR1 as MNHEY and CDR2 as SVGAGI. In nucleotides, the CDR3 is TGTGCCAGCAGTTACTCGGGACAGGGTAATTGGAAACTGTTTTTT. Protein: CASSYSGQGNWKLFF.

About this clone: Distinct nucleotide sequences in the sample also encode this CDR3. CDR3 bases: TGCGCCAGCAGCTTGGGCGGCGGGTACGAGCAGTACTTC. This encodes CASSLGGGYEQYF. The chain is built from TRBV5-1 and TRBJ2-7, with D possibly being TRBD2 (5 bases). Per the germline V gene, CDR1 is SGHRS and CDR2 is YFSETQ. V lost 0 bases, J lost 4 bases, and 8 bases lay in between. The CDR3 is 13 residues long. Full variable domain (outside the CDR3, taken from reference TRBV5-1 and TRBJ2-7): KAGVTQTPRYLIKTRGQQVTLSCSPISGHRSVSWYQQTPGQGLQFLFEYFSETQRNKGNFPGRFSGRQFSNSRSEMNVSTLELGDSALYLCASSLGGGYEQYFGPGTRLTVT.

CDR3 sequence: CLVPGRDCPDTQYF. For the CDR3, the DNA is TGTCTCGTACCCGGTCGGGACTGCCCAGATACGCAGTATTTT. The chain joins TRBV30 to TRBJ2-3, with D maybe TRBD2 (6 bases). CDR1 GTSNPN and CDR2 SVGIG come from the germline V gene (reference sequence). This CDR3 contains 14 residues.

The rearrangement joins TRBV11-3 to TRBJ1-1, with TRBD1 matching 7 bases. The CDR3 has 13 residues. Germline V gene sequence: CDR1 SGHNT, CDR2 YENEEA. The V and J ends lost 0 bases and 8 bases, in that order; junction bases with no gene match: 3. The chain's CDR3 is CASSLDPGGEAFF. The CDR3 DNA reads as TGTGCCAGCAGCTTAGATCCAGGGGGGGAAGCTTTCTTT.

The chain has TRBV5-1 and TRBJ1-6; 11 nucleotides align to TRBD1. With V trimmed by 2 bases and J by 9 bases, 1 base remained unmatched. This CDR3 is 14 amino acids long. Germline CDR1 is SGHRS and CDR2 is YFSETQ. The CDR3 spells CASSFGTGGSPLHF. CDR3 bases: TGCGCCAGCAGCTTTGGGACAGGGGGTTCACCCCTCCACTTT.

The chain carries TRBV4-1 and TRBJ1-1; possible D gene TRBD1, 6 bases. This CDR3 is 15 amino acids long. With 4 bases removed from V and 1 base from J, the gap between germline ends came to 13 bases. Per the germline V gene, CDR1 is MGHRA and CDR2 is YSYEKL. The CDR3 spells CASSPNDRTNTEAFF. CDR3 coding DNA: TGCGCCAGCAGCCCAAACGACAGGACGAACACTGAAGCTTTCTTT.

The DNA for the CDR3 is TGTGCCAGCATTTTGCTCGGGTCCTACAATGAGCAGTTCTTC. Translating it yields CASILLGSYNEQFF. The chain employs TRBV11-2 and TRBJ2-1; D not resolved. Germline CDR1 and CDR2: SGHAT and FQNNGV. CDR3 length: 14 residues. The V end was cut by 7 bases, the J end by 1 base, with 11 bases between.

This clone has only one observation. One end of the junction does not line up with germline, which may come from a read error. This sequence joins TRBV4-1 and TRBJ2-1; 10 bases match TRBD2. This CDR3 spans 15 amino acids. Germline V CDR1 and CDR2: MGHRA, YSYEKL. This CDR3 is CASSQESGRANLGIF. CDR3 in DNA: TGCGCCAGCAGCCAAGAGAGCGGGAGGGCCAATCTGGGAATCTTC.

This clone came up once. The CDR3 region has the DNA TGTGCCAGCTCACCTCGGACAATCGTCTCCTACGAGCAGTACTTC. Protein product: CASSPRTIVSYEQYF. V gene TRBV18 combines with J gene TRBJ2-7, with a weak D call TRBD1 (5 bases). The CDR3 runs to 15 residues. Germline V gene lookup returns CDR1 KGHSH and CDR2 LQKENI. V was cut by 3 bases and J by 0 bases, with 12 bases left in between. Supplemented by reference TRBV18 and TRBJ2-7, the full variable domain reads NAGVMQNPRHLVRRRGQEARLRCSPMKGHSHVYWYRQLPEEGLKFMVYLQKENIIDESGMPKERFSAEFPKEGPSILRIQQVVRGDSAAYFCASSPRTIVSYEQYFGPGTRLTVT.